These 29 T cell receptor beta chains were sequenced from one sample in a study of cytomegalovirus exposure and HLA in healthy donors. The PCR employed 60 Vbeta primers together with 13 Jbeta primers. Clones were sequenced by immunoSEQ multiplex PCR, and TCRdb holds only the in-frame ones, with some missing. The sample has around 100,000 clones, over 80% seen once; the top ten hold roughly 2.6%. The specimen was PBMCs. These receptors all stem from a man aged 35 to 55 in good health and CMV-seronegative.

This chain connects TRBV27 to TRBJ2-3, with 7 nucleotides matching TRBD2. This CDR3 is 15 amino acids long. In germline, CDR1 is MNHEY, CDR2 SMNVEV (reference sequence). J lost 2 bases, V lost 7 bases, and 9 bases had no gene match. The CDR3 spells CASITESGTTDTQYF. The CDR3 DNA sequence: TGTGCCAGCATAACTGAAAGCGGGACCACAGATACGCAGTATTTT.

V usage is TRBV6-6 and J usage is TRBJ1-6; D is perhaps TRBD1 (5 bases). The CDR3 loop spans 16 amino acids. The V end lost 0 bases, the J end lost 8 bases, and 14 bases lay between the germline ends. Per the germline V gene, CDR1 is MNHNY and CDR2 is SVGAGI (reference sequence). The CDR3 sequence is CASSYSARVNYSPLHF. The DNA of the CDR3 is TGTGCCAGCAGTTACTCGGCCAGGGTGAATTATTCACCCCTCCACTTT.

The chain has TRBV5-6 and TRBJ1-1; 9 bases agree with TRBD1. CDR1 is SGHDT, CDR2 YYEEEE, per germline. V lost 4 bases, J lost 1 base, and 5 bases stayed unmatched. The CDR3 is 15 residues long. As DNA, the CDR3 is TGTGCCAGCAGCAGGGCGGACAGGGGGAACACTGAAGCTTTCTTT. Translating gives CASSRADRGNTEAFF.

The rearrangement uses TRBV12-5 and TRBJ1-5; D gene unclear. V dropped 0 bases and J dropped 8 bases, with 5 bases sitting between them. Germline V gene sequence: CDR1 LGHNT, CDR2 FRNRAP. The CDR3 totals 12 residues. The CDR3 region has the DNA TGTGCTAGTGGTTTGGTACTTGAGCCCCAGCATTTT. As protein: CASGLVLEPQHF.

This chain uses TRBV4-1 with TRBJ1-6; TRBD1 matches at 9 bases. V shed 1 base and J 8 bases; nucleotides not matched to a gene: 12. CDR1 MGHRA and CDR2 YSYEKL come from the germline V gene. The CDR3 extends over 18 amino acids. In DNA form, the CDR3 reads TGCGCCAGCAGCCAAGGCCGATGGGACAGGGCCGTTGATTCACCCCTCCACTTT. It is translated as CASSQGRWDRAVDSPLHF.

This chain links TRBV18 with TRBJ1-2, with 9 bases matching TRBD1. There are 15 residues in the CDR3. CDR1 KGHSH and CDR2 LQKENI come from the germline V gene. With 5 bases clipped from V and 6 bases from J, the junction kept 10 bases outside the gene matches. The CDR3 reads CASSAGQGRLHGYTF. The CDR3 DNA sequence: TGTGCCAGCTCAGCGGGACAGGGTAGGCTCCATGGCTACACCTTC.

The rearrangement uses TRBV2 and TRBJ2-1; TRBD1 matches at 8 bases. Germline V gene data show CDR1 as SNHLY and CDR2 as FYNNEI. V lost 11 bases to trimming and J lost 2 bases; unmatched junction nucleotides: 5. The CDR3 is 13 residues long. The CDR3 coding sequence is TGTGCCGGCCAACAGGGGGCCTACAATGAGCAGTTCTTC. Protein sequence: CAGQQGAYNEQFF.

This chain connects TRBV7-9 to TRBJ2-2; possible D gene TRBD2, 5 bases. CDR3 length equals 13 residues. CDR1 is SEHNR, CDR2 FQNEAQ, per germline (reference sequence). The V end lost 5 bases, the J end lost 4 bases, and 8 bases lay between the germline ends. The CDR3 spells CASSPAGTGELFF. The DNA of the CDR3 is TGTGCCAGCAGCCCCGCGGGCACCGGGGAGCTGTTTTTT.

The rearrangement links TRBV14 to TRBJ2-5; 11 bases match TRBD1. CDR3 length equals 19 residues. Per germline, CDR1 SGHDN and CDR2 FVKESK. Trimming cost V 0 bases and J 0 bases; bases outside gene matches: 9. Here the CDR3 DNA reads TGTGCCAGCAGCCAAGATGAGTTTGGGGACAGGGGGTACCAAGAGACCCAGTACTTC. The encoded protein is CASSQDEFGDRGYQETQYF.

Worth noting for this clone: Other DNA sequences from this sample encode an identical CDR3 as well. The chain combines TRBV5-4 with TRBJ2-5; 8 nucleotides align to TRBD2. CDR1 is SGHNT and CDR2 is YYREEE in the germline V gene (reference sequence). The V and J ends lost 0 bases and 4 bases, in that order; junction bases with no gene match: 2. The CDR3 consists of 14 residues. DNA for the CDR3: TGTGCCAGCAGCTTGGCGGGGGGGAGAGAGACCCAGTACTTC. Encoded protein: CASSLAGGRETQYF. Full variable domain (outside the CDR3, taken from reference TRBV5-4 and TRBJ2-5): ETGVTQSPTHLIKTRGQQVTLRCSSQSGHNTVSWYQQALGQGPQFIFQYYREEENGRGNFPPRFSGLQFPNYSSELNVNALELDDSALYLCASSLAGGRETQYFGPGTRLLVL.

The CDR3 here is CASRGGTGITEAFF. Here the CDR3 DNA reads TGTGCCAGCAGAGGCGGGACAGGGATCACTGAAGCTTTCTTT. This chain uses TRBV6-5 with TRBJ1-1, with 9 bases lining up with TRBD1. The V gene's germline CDR1 is MNHEY and CDR2 SVGAGI. The CDR3 is made up of 14 amino acids. The ends lost 6 bases at V and 4 bases at J; junction bases unmatched: 6.

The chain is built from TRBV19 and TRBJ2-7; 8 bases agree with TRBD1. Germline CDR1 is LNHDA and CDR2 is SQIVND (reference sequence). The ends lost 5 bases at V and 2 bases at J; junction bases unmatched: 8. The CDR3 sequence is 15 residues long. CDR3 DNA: TGTGCCAGTAGTCTGAGGACAGGGCAGGCCTACGAGCAGTACTTC. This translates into CASSLRTGQAYEQYF.

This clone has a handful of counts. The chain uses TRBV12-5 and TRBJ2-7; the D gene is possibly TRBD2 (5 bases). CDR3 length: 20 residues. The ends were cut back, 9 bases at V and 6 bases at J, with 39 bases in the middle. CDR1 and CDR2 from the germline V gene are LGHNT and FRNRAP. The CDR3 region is CARGRFPGLPTERGFCEQYF. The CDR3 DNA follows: TGTGCTAGGGGTAGATTCCCCGGACTCCCCACCGAGCGAGGGTTCTGCGAGCAGTACTTC.

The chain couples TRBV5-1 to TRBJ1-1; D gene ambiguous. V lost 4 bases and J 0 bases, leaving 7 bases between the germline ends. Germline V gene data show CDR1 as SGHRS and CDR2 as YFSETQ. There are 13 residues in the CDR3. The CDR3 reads CASSGAVNTEAFF. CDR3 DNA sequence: TGCGCCAGCAGCGGCGCGGTGAACACTGAAGCTTTCTTT. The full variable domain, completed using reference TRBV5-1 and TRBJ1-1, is KAGVTQTPRYLIKTRGQQVTLSCSPISGHRSVSWYQQTPGQGLQFLFEYFSETQRNKGNFPGRFSGRQFSNSRSEMNVSTLELGDSALYLCASSGAVNTEAFFGQGTRLTVV.

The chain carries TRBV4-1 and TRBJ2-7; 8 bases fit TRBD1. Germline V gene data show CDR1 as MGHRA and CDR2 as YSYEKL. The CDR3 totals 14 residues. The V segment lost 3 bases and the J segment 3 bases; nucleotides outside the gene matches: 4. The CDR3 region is CASSQGDRIYEQYF. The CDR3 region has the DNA TGCGCCAGCAGCCAGGGGGACAGGATCTACGAGCAGTACTTC.

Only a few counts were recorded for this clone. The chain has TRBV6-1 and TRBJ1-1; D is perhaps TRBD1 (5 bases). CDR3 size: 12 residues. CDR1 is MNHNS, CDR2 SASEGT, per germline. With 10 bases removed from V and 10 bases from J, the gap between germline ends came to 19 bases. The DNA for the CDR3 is TGTGCCACCGCGGAGGGAACAAGGGGAGCTTTCTTT. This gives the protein CATAEGTRGAFF.

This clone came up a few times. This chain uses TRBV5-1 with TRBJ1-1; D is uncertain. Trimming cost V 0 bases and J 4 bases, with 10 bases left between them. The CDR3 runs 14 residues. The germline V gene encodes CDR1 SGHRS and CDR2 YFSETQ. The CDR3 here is CASSLATGSTEAFF. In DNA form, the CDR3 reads TGCGCCAGCAGCTTGGCCACGGGGAGCACTGAAGCTTTCTTT.

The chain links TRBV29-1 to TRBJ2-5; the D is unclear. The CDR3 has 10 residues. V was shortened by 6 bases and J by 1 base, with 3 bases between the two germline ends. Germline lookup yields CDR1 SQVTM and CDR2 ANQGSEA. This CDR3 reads CSVSQETQYF. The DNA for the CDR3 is TGCAGCGTCAGCCAAGAGACCCAGTACTTC.

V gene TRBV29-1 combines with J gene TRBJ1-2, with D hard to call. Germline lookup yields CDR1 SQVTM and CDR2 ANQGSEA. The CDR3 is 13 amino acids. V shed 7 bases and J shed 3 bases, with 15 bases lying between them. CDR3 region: CSALAGPHYGYTF. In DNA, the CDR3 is TGCAGCGCTCTGGCTGGGCCCCACTATGGCTACACCTTC.

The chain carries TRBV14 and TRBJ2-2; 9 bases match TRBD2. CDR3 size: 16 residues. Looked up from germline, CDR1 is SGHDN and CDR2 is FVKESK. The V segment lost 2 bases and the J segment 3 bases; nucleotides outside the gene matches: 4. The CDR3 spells CASSQSLAGYTGELFF. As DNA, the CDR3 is TGTGCCAGCAGCCAAAGCCTAGCGGGGTACACCGGGGAGCTGTTTTTT. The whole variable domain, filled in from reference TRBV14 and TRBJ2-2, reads EAGVTQFPSHSVIEKGQTVTLRCDPISGHDNLYWYRRVMGKEIKFLLHFVKESKQDESGMPNNRFLAERTGGTYSTLKVQPAELEDSGVYFCASSQSLAGYTGELFFGEGSRLTVL.

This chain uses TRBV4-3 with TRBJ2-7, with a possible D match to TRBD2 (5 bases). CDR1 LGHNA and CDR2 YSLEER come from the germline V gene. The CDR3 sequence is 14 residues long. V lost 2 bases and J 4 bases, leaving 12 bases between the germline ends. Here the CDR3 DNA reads TGCGCCAGCAGCCAAAGACTATCCTGGTACGAGCAGTACTTC. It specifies CASSQRLSWYEQYF.

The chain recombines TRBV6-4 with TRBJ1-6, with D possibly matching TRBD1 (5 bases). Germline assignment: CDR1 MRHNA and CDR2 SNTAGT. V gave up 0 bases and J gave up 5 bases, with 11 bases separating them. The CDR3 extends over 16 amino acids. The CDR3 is CASSDSRQSDNSPLHF. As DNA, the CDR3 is TGTGCCAGCAGTGACTCTCGACAGTCCGATAATTCACCCCTCCACTTT.

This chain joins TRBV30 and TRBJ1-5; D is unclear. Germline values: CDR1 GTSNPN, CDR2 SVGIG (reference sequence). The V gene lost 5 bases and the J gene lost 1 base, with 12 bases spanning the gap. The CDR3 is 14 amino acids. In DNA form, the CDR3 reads TGTGCCTGGGGGAGACAAACCAGCAATCAGCCCCAGCATTTT. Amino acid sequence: CAWGRQTSNQPQHF.

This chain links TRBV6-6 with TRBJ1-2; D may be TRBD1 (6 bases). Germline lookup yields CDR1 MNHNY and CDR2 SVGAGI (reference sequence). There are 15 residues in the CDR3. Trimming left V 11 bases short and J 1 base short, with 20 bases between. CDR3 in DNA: TGTGCCTCATGGGAATCGGGACAAATTAACTATGGCTACACCTTC. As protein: CASWESGQINYGYTF.

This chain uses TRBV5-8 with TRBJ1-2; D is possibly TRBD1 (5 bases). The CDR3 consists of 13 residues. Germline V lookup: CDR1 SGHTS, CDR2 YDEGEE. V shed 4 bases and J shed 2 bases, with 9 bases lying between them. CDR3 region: CASSKDMNYGYTF. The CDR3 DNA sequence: TGTGCCAGCAGCAAGGACATGAACTATGGCTACACCTTC.

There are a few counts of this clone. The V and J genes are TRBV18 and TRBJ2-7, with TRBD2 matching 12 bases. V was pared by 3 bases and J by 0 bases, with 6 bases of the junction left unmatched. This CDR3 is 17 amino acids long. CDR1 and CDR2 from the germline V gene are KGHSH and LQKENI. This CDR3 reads CASSPRLAGGSSYEQYF. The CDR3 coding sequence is TGTGCCAGCTCACCGAGGCTAGCGGGGGGGAGCTCCTACGAGCAGTACTTC.

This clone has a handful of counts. CDR3 region: CAISERIATIYGYTF. DNA for the CDR3: TGTGCCATCAGTGAGCGAATCGCGACTATCTATGGCTACACCTTC. This sequence joins TRBV10-3 and TRBJ1-2; unclear D gene. Trimming removed 2 bases from V and 4 bases from J, with 14 bases in between. The CDR3 length is 15 residues. Germline CDR1 reads ENHRY; CDR2 reads SYGVKD.

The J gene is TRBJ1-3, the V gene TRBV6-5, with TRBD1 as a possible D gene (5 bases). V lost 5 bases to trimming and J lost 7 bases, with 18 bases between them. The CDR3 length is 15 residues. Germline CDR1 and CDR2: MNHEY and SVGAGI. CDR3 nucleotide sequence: TGTGCCAGCAGTCCTCCTACGGGGGGAAGCAACACCATATATTTT. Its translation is CASSPPTGGSNTIYF.

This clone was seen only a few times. The CDR3 protein is CASAYLEDSNSPLHF. The CDR3 nucleotides are TGTGCCAGCGCCTACCTAGAGGACTCTAATTCACCCCTCCACTTT. The genes are TRBV7-9 and TRBJ1-6; D gene ambiguous. Looked up from germline, CDR1 is SEHNR and CDR2 is FQNEAQ (reference sequence). This CDR3 has 15 residues. V lost 8 bases, J lost 6 bases, and 17 bases lay in between.